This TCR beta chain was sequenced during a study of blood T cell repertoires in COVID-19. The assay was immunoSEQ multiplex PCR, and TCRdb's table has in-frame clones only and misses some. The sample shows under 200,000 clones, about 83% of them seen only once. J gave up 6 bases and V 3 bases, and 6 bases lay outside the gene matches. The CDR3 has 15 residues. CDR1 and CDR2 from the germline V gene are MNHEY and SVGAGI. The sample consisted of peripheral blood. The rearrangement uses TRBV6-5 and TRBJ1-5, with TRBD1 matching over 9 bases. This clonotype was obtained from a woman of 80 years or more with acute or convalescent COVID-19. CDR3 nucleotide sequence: TGTGCCAGCAGTTATAACGCGGACAGGGGTCAGCCCCAGCATTTT. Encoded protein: CASSYNADRGQPQHF.